The clone carrying this T cell receptor beta chain has just one count. Its target is not known. The sample belongs to a study of cytomegalovirus exposure and HLA in healthy donors. As for the study in general: HLA-typed donors were the source of about 81 million unique TCRs held in an early data release. General study points: The CMV antigen specificity of a few CMV-associated chains was confirmed through in vitro analysis. Later analysis identified a missense DCLRE1C variant that was linked to TCR beta V- and J-gene trimming. It has been reported that TCR beta sequences accurately predicted the HLA-A and HLA-B alleles of most subjects.

Vbeta (60) and Jbeta (13) primers were used in the PCR. Produced via immunoSEQ multiplex PCR; TCRdb's table is partial and in-frame only. This sample carries about 94,000 clones, 50% to 75% of them seen once, and the ten largest clones take 3% to 5%. The CDR3 has 16 amino acids. Germline V gene lookup returns CDR1 SGHVS and CDR2 FQNEAQ. Trimming left V 5 bases short and J 6 bases short, with 19 bases between. This TCR was sampled from a man between 25 and 39 years old in good health and CMV-seronegative. The sample was PBMCs. The chain uses TRBV7-8 and TRBJ2-2, with D possibly matching TRBD1 (5 bases). CDR3 in DNA: TGTGCCAGCAGCGTGGGTAGGGGTAAAGGATCCGGGGAGCTGTTTTTT. Its translation is CASSVGRGKGSGELFF.